The source of this TCR beta chain is a study of type 1 regulatory T cells. Study-level information: This in vitro CD4 product, T-allo10, is enriched for Tr1 cells and alloantigen-specific.

MiXCR, applied by TCRdb to the reads, yields one record per CDR3 protein. The table includes more than 60,000 distinct CDR3 sequences, less than 70% detected once. Concerning this clonotype itself: As yet, its antigen is unknown.

General study points: Type 1 regulatory T cells had a more restricted TCR repertoire than non-type 1 regulatory T cells.

Germline CDR1 and CDR2: ENHRY and SYGVKD. Trimming removed 5 bases from V and 2 bases from J; junction bases left unmatched: 8. CDR3 size: 17 residues. The sample taken for sequencing was cultured non-Tr1 T cells, either the whole culture or a sorted T cell fraction (not recorded which). The rearrangement joins TRBV10-3 to TRBJ2-1; 11 positions match TRBD2. The receptor was isolated from a human donor in good health. This CDR3 reads CAISSSSGRGTYNEQFF. The CDR3 coding sequence is TGTGCCATCAGTAGCAGTAGCGGGAGGGGTACCTACAATGAGCAGTTCTTC.